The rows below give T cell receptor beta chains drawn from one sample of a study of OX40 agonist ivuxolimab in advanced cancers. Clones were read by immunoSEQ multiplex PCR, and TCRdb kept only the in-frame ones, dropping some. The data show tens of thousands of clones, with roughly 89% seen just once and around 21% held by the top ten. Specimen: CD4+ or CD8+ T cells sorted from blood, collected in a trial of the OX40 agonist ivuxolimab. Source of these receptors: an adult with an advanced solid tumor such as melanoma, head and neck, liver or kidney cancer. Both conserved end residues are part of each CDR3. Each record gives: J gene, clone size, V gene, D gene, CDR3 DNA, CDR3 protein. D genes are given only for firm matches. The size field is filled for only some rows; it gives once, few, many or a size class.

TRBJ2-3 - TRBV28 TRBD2 TGTGCCAGTAGACTAGCGGGGGGTGCCACAGATACGCAGTATTTT CASRLAGGATDTQYF
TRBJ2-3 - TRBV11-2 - TGTGCCAGCAGCTTATGGGGGAGCACAGATACGCAGTATTTT CASSLWGSTDTQYF
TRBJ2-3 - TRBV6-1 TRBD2 TGTGCCAGCAGTGGACCTAGCGGGGGCACAGATACGCAGTATTTT CASSGPSGGTDTQYF
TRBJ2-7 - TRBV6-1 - TGTGCCAGCGCGGAGGCCAATCCCTACGAGCAGTACTTC CASAEANPYEQYF
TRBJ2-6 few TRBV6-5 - TGTGCCAGCAGCCCTGGGGCCAACGTCCTGACTTTC CASSPGANVLTF
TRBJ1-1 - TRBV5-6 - TGTGCCAGCAGCTTTTCGGGGAACACTGAAGCTTTCTTT CASSFSGNTEAFF
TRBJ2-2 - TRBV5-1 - TGCGCCAGCAGCCGACCGTCGGGCGATAGGGACTGGTTCCGGGCCGGGGAGCTGTTTTTT CASSRPSGDRDWFRAGELFF
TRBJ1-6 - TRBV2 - TGTGCCAGCAGGGTGGATTCACCCCTCCACTTT CASRVDSPLHF
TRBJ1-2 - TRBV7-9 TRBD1 TGTGCCAGCAGCACGGGACAGGGTCTTCACTATGGCTACACCTTC CASSTGQGLHYGYTF
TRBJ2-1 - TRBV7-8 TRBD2 TGTGCCAGCAGCTCCAGTAGCGGGGGGGTTTATGATGAGCAGTTCTTC CASSSSSGGVYDEQFF
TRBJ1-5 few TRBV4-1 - TGCGCCAGCAGCCAAGAGGCGGGGCGGTTTCAGCCCCAGCATTTT CASSQEAGRFQPQHF
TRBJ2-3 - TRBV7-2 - TGTGCCAGCAGCTTAGTAGGGGGGGCCACAGATACGCAGTATTTT CASSLVGGATDTQYF
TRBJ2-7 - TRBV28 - TGTGCCAGCAGAACAAAGGAGGGAGCCTACGAGCAGTACTTC CASRTKEGAYEQYF
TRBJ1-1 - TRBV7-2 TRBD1 TGTGCCAGCAGCTTTACACAGGGGGCGAAGGCTGAAGCTTTCTTT CASSFTQGAKAEAFF
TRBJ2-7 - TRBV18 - TGTGCCAGCTCCTATACCCCCTACGAGCAGTACTTC CASSYTPYEQYF
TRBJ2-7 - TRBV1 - TGCACCAGCAGCCAAGTTTTAGGGACTAGCTTCTCGAACTCCTCCTACGAGCAGTACTTC CTSSQVLGTSFSNSSYEQYF
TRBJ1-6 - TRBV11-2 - TGTGCCAGCAGCCTGCCGGGTGGTTCACCCCTCCACTTT CASSLPGGSPLHF
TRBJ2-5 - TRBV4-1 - TGCGCCAGCAGCCAAGATGGGCTAACCGAGACCCAGTACTTC CASSQDGLTETQYF
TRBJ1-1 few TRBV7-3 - TGTGCCAGCAGCCTTTACATGAACACTGAAGCTTTCTTT CASSLYMNTEAFF
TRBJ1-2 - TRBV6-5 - TGTGCCAGCAGTTACTCCTTTCAAGAGGGGCTGGGTGGCTACACCTTC CASSYSFQEGLGGYTF
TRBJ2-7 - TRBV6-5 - TGTGCCACCTCTGCGGTATACGAGCAGTACTTC CATSAVYEQYF
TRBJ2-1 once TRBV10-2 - TGCGCCAGCAGTGAACTGCGGTACAATGAGCAGTTCTTC CASSELRYNEQFF
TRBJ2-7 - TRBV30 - TGTGCCTGGAGCCTAAGCCCCCCCTACGAGCAGTACTTC CAWSLSPPYEQYF
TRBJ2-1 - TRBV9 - TGTGCCAGCAGCGTAGCGGGGGTCTACAATGAGCAGTTCTTC CASSVAGVYNEQFF
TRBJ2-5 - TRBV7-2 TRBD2 TGTGCCAGCAGGGAACTAGCGGGAGTTGGGGAGACCCAGTACTTC CASRELAGVGETQYF
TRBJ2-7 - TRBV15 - TGTGCCACCAGCCCGAGCAGGGGCAGCTCCTACGAGCAGTACTTC CATSPSRGSSYEQYF
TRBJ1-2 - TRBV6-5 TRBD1 TGTGCCAGCAGTTTCAGGACAGGGGATGGCTACACCTTC CASSFRTGDGYTF
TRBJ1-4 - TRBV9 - TGTGCCAGCAGCAGGGGAGGAGGTGAAAAACTGTTTTTT CASSRGGGEKLFF
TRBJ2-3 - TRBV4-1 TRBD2 TGCGCCAGCAGCCTGAGGACTAGCGGGGGGTATATTCCGGATACGCAGTATTTT CASSLRTSGGYIPDTQYF
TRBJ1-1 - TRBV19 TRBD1 TGTGCCAGTAGTATAGGGGGGACAGGGGTCGCTTTCTTT CASSIGGTGVAFF
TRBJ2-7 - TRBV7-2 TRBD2 TGTGCCAGCAGCTTAGGGGCGGGGGGGACCTACGAGCAGTACTTC CASSLGAGGTYEQYF
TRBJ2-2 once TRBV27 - TGTGCCAGCAGTGGGAGTGCGGACACCGGGGAGCTGTTTTTT CASSGSADTGELFF
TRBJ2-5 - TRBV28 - TGTGCCAGCAGTTTATCCGGGTCTCGAGAGACCCAGTACTTC CASSLSGSRETQYF
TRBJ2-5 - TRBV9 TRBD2 TGTGCCAGCAGCGAGACTAGCGGGAAAGGAGAGACCCAGTACTTC CASSETSGKGETQYF
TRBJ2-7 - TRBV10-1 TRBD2 TGCGCCAGCAGGCATAGCGGGAGGCTCCCCTACGAGCAGTACTTC CASRHSGRLPYEQYF
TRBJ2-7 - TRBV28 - TGTGCCAGCAGTTTAACTCGCGGCCGCTCCTACGAGCAGTACTTC CASSLTRGRSYEQYF
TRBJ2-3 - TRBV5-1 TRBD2 TGCGCCAGCAGCGGGGTCTTCAGGACTAGCGGGAGCTCTTTCACAGATACGCAGTATTTT CASSGVFRTSGSSFTDTQYF
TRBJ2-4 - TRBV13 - TGTGCCAGCAGCTTAGGTGTTACTCTTGGACGCTTAAACATTCAGTACTTC CASSLGVTLGRLNIQYF